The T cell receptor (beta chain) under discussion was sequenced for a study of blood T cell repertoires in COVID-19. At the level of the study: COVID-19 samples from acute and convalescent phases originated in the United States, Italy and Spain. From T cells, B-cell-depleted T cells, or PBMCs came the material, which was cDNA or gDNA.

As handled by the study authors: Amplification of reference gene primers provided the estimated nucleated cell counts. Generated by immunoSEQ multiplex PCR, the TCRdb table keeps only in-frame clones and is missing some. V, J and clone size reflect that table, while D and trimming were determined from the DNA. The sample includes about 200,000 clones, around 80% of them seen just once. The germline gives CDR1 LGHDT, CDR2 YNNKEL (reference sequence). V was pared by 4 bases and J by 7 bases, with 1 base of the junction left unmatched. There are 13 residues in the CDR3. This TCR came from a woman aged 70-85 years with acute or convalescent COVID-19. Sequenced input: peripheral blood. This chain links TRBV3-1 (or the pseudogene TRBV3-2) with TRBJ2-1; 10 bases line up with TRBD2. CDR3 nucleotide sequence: TGTGCCAGCAGCCCGACTAGCGGGAATGAGCAGTTCTTC. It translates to CASSPTSGNEQFF.